The 8 T cell receptor beta chains listed next were all sequenced from one sample in a study of human thymus T cells. Produced via immunoSEQ multiplex PCR; TCRdb's table is partial and in-frame only. This table has some 120,000 clones, approximately 96% appearing once. Obtained as resections during corrective heart surgery, the thymus tissue was then studied. The sample consisted of thymus tissue. The receptors come from a boy under two years old with a congenital heart defect but otherwise immunologically healthy.

The CDR3 is CASSSWKGIKNIQYF. The DNA for the CDR3 is TGTGCCAGCAGCAGTTGGAAAGGAATTAAAAACATTCAGTACTTC. The J gene is TRBJ2-4, the V gene TRBV5-6; D is ambiguous. This CDR3 contains 15 residues. CDR1 is SGHDT, CDR2 YYEEEE, per germline. The V and J ends lost 4 bases and 4 bases respectively, with 15 bases between them. Full variable domain (outside the CDR3, taken from reference TRBV5-6 and TRBJ2-4): DAGVTQSPTHLIKTRGQQVTLRCSPKSGHDTVSWYQQALGQGPQFIFQYYEEEERQRGNFPDRFSGHQFPNYSSELNVNALLLGDSALYLCASSSWKGIKNIQYFGAGTRLSVL.

The rearrangement uses TRBV28 and TRBJ1-1; D is ambiguous. V was trimmed by 2 bases and J by 4 bases, leaving 8 bases between them. This CDR3 comprises 13 residues. Germline V CDR1 and CDR2: MDHEN, SYDVKM. The CDR3 is CASSLTAGTEAFF. CDR3 nucleotides: TGTGCCAGCAGTTTAACGGCAGGCACTGAAGCTTTCTTT.

The V and J genes are TRBV6-1 and TRBJ2-3, with D perhaps TRBD1 or TRBD2 (6 bases each). This CDR3 contains 20 residues. Trimming took 2 bases from V and 2 from J, leaving 26 bases between them. Germline V lookup: CDR1 MNHNS, CDR2 SASEGT. CDR3 bases: TGTGCCAGCAGTGAACGAGGGGGTCTGGGGGGCCTCGCCCCCACAGATACGCAGTATTTT. Translating it yields CASSERGGLGGLAPTDTQYF.

The chain recombines TRBV7-6 with TRBJ1-3, with D possibly TRBD1 on 5 matching bases. Germline V CDR1 and CDR2: SGHVS, FNYEAQ. The V end was cut by 5 bases, the J end by 3 bases, with 11 bases between. This CDR3 spans 14 amino acids. The CDR3 spells CASSPATVGNTIYF. CDR3 nucleotide sequence: TGTGCCAGCAGCCCAGCGACAGTTGGAAACACCATATATTTT. The whole variable domain, filled in from reference TRBV7-6 and TRBJ1-3, reads GAGVSQSPRYKVTKRGQDVALRCDPISGHVSLYWYRQALGQGPEFLTYFNYEAQQDKSGLPNDRFSAERPEGSISTLTIQRTEQRDSAMYRCASSPATVGNTIYFGEGSWLTVV.

CDR3 coding DNA: TGTGCCAGGCGCTCCACTCCGGGACAGGGGGCTACAATCTCCTACGAGCAGTACTTC. Translation: CARRSTPGQGATISYEQYF. The chain couples TRBV21-1 to TRBJ2-7; the D call TRBD1 from the table was never checked on the DNA. TRBV21-1 is assigned pseudogene status. This CDR3 has 19 amino acids.

The rearrangement joins TRBV27 to TRBJ1-2; a weak D match, TRBD1 (5 bases). The V gene lost 4 bases and the J gene lost 8 bases, with 17 bases spanning the gap. This CDR3 contains 14 residues. In germline, CDR1 is MNHEY, CDR2 SMNVEV (reference sequence). The chain's CDR3 is CASSSGLGGKGYTF. The CDR3 DNA reads as TGTGCCAGCAGTTCGGGACTGGGGGGGAAGGGCTACACCTTC.

The rearrangement joins TRBV11-2 to TRBJ1-3; 7 bases fit TRBD1. The ends lost 4 bases at V and 3 bases at J; junction bases unmatched: 3. Germline values: CDR1 SGHAT, CDR2 FQNNGV. The CDR3 has 14 amino acids. The CDR3 spells CASSWTGGGNTIYF. The CDR3 DNA is TGTGCCAGCAGCTGGACAGGCGGTGGAAACACCATATATTTT.

The CDR3 nucleotides are TGTGCCAGCAGCTTTACTAGCGGGGGTTATCAAGAGACCCAGTACTTC. This encodes CASSFTSGGYQETQYF. The chain employs TRBV5-6 and TRBJ2-5; TRBD2 agrees at 11 bases. Germline CDR1 is SGHDT and CDR2 is YYEEEE. The CDR3 totals 16 residues. J lost 2 bases, V lost 2 bases, and 5 bases had no gene match.